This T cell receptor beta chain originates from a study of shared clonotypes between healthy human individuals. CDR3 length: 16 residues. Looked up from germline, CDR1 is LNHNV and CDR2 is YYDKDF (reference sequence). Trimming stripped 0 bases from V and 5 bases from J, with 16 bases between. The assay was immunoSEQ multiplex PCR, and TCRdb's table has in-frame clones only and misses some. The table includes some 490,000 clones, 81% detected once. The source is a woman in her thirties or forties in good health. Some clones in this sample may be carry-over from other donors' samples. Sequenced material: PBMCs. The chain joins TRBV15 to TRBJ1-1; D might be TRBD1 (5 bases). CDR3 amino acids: CATSRDSRREGTEAFF. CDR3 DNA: TGTGCCACCAGCAGAGATTCACGGAGGGAGGGGACTGAAGCTTTCTTT.